In its sample, the clone carrying this TCR beta chain was seen many times. What it binds is unknown. V was clipped by 5 bases and J by 4 bases, with 11 bases between them. The CDR3 is made up of 13 amino acids. CDR1 is MNHEY, CDR2 SMNVEV, per germline (reference sequence). The sample originates from a study of neurological immune-mediated disorders. Overall study findings and caveats: TCR clonal expansion peaked in HTLV-1-associated myelopathy patients and was lowest in multiple sclerosis patients.

Healthy controls consisted of blood bank volunteers in Maryland, USA. The study built unsorted libraries from 2 million PBMCs kept at -80 C. Synthesis of cDNA was accomplished via 5'RACE employing 10-nucleotide random UMIs. TCRdb redid the calling of the 5' RACE reads with MiXCR, one entry per CDR3 protein. The sample consists of 25,000 or so distinct CDR3 sequences, less than 15% of them appearing once. This receptor was taken from a man aged 60 to 75 in good health. The gene calls are TRBV27 and TRBJ2-5; weak D call: TRBD1 (6 bases). The sequenced sample was PBMCs. CDR3 coding DNA: TGTGCCAGCAGTAGACAGGTTTTAGAGACCCAGTACTTC. This sequence encodes CASSRQVLETQYF.